A selection of T cell receptor beta chains follows, all from one sample in a study of technical replicates of blood from a few donors. Produced via immunoSEQ multiplex PCR; TCRdb's table is partial and in-frame only. The sample includes roughly 72,000 clones, 90% to 95% of them seen just once. Material: T cells isolated from PBMCs. These receptors were collected from a human donor in good health. CDR3s include the opening cysteine and the closing phenylalanine or tryptophan. The order of the fields is clone size, CDR3 length, J gene, V gene, D gene, CDR3 DNA, CDR3 protein. A D gene is named only where the DNA matches it firmly. The listing skips clone size in some rows; elsewhere it reads once, few, many or a size class.

clone size: -; CDR3 length: 15; J gene: TRBJ2-7; V gene: TRBV5-1; D gene: TRBD2; CDR3 DNA: TGCGCCAGCAGTCCAAAGGCGGGACTAGGCTACGAGCAGTACTTC; CDR3 protein: CASSPKAGLGYEQYF
clone size: -; CDR3 length: 16; J gene: TRBJ1-5; V gene: TRBV21-1; D gene: -; CDR3 DNA: TGTGCCAGCAGCAAAATCCGACAGGACCACAATCAGCCCCAGCATTTT; CDR3 protein: CASSKIRQDHNQPQHF
clone size: -; CDR3 length: 15; J gene: TRBJ2-7; V gene: TRBV9; D gene: -; CDR3 DNA: TGTGCCAGCAGCGAGGGTCCAGGGTGGGACTACGAGCAGTACTTC; CDR3 protein: CASSEGPGWDYEQYF
clone size: -; CDR3 length: 14; J gene: TRBJ1-1; V gene: TRBV6-5; D gene: TRBD1; CDR3 DNA: TGTGCCAGCAGGACAGGGGCACTGAACACTGAAGCTTTCTTT; CDR3 protein: CASRTGALNTEAFF
clone size: -; CDR3 length: 14; J gene: TRBJ2-7; V gene: TRBV7-6; D gene: TRBD1; CDR3 DNA: TGTGCCAGCAGCTTAGGGACAGGGGCGTACGAGCAGTACTTC; CDR3 protein: CASSLGTGAYEQYF
clone size: -; CDR3 length: 15; J gene: TRBJ2-3; V gene: TRBV5-1; D gene: TRBD2; CDR3 DNA: TGCGCCAGCAGCTCAGGACTAGCATCCACAGATACGCAGTATTTT; CDR3 protein: CASSSGLASTDTQYF
clone size: -; CDR3 length: 15; J gene: TRBJ1-4; V gene: TRBV7-7; D gene: -; CDR3 DNA: TGTGCTAGCAGCCCAACACTAAGACCCCCTGAAAAACTGTTTTTT; CDR3 protein: CASSPTLRPPEKLFF
clone size: -; CDR3 length: 14; J gene: TRBJ1-3; V gene: TRBV10-3; D gene: -; CDR3 DNA: TGTGCCATCAGTGATTCTAGAGGGGGAAACACCATATATTTT; CDR3 protein: CAISDSRGGNTIYF
clone size: -; CDR3 length: 19; J gene: TRBJ2-3; V gene: TRBV7-3; D gene: -; CDR3 DNA: TGTGCCAGCAGCTTATCAGGGCGGGATAGGTTTTCAAGCACAGATACGCAGTATTTT; CDR3 protein: CASSLSGRDRFSSTDTQYF
clone size: once; CDR3 length: 13; J gene: TRBJ2-7; V gene: TRBV5-1; D gene: TRBD1; CDR3 DNA: TGCGCCAGCAGCTCGGGACAGCTCTACGAGCAGTACTTC; CDR3 protein: CASSSGQLYEQYF
clone size: -; CDR3 length: 15; J gene: TRBJ2-1; V gene: TRBV9; D gene: TRBD2; CDR3 DNA: TGTGCCAGCAGCGTAGGGGGGGGTAATTACAATGAGCAGTTCTTC; CDR3 protein: CASSVGGGNYNEQFF
clone size: -; CDR3 length: 16; J gene: TRBJ2-1; V gene: TRBV7-3; D gene: TRBD2; CDR3 DNA: TGTGCCAGCAGCTTATCGCCGGGAGGGGGGGTAAATGAGCAGTTCTTC; CDR3 protein: CASSLSPGGGVNEQFF
clone size: -; CDR3 length: 16; J gene: TRBJ1-5; V gene: TRBV4-1; D gene: -; CDR3 DNA: TGCGCCAGCAGCCAAGAAGGATCCAGGCTGTATCAGCCCCAGCATTTT; CDR3 protein: CASSQEGSRLYQPQHF
clone size: once; CDR3 length: 15; J gene: TRBJ2-2; V gene: TRBV5-4; D gene: TRBD1; CDR3 DNA: TGTGCCAGCAGCTTTAGACAGGGGGACACCGGGGAGCTGTTTTTT; CDR3 protein: CASSFRQGDTGELFF
clone size: -; CDR3 length: 13; J gene: TRBJ1-2; V gene: TRBV18; D gene: -; CDR3 DNA: TGTGCCAGCTCGCAAGGGGTAGACTATGGCTACACCTTC; CDR3 protein: CASSQGVDYGYTF
clone size: -; CDR3 length: 16; J gene: TRBJ2-2; V gene: TRBV7-9; D gene: TRBD1; CDR3 DNA: TGTGCCAGCAGCCCGCGGGGACAGGGCAATCCCGGGGAGCTGTTTTTT; CDR3 protein: CASSPRGQGNPGELFF
clone size: -; CDR3 length: 15; J gene: TRBJ2-6; V gene: TRBV7-2; D gene: -; CDR3 DNA: TGTGCCAGCAGCCCTATTCCCTACGGGGCCAACGTCCTGACTTTC; CDR3 protein: CASSPIPYGANVLTF
clone size: -; CDR3 length: 15; J gene: TRBJ2-7; V gene: TRBV4-1; D gene: -; CDR3 DNA: TGCGCCAGCAGCCAAACTCCGGGACTTGATTACGAGCAGTACTTC; CDR3 protein: CASSQTPGLDYEQYF
clone size: -; CDR3 length: 14; J gene: TRBJ2-7; V gene: TRBV9; D gene: TRBD2; CDR3 DNA: TGTGCCAGCAGCGACACTGCCGGGGAGGGCGAGCAGTACTTC; CDR3 protein: CASSDTAGEGEQYF
clone size: -; CDR3 length: 15; J gene: TRBJ1-2; V gene: TRBV5-6; D gene: -; CDR3 DNA: TGTGCCAGCAGCTTGGCAGGGGCAAGTTTCTATGGCTACACCTTC; CDR3 protein: CASSLAGASFYGYTF
clone size: -; CDR3 length: 19; J gene: TRBJ1-4; V gene: TRBV2; D gene: TRBD1; CDR3 DNA: TGTGCCAGCAGTGTTGACAACGGAGATCCGGGACAGGGTAATGAAAAACTGTTTTTT; CDR3 protein: CASSVDNGDPGQGNEKLFF
clone size: -; CDR3 length: 15; J gene: TRBJ2-5; V gene: TRBV27; D gene: TRBD2; CDR3 DNA: TGTGCCAGCGCGCAGGTAGCGGGAGAAACAGAGACCCAGTACTTC; CDR3 protein: CASAQVAGETETQYF
clone size: -; CDR3 length: 15; J gene: TRBJ2-7; V gene: TRBV28; D gene: TRBD2; CDR3 DNA: TGTGCCAGCAGTTCGACTAGCGGGAGGATCTACGAGCAGTACTTC; CDR3 protein: CASSSTSGRIYEQYF
clone size: -; CDR3 length: 16; J gene: TRBJ2-2; V gene: TRBV6-4; D gene: TRBD2; CDR3 DNA: TGTGCCAGCAGTGACGGAGCGGGAGGGAACACCGGGGAGCTGTTTTTT; CDR3 protein: CASSDGAGGNTGELFF
clone size: -; CDR3 length: 15; J gene: TRBJ2-1; V gene: TRBV5-8; D gene: TRBD2; CDR3 DNA: TGTGCCAGCAGCCCCTGGGGACTAGGTTACAATGAGCAGTTCTTC; CDR3 protein: CASSPWGLGYNEQFF
clone size: -; CDR3 length: 16; J gene: TRBJ1-2; V gene: TRBV10-3; D gene: TRBD1; CDR3 DNA: TGTGCCATCAGTGAGTCGCTACAGGGGGCCAGGGCGGGCTACACCTTC; CDR3 protein: CAISESLQGARAGYTF
clone size: -; CDR3 length: 13; J gene: TRBJ2-7; V gene: TRBV5-6; D gene: -; CDR3 DNA: TGTGCCAGCAGCATTACAGCCGTCTACGAGCAGTACTTC; CDR3 protein: CASSITAVYEQYF
clone size: -; CDR3 length: 12; J gene: TRBJ2-7; V gene: TRBV7-3; D gene: -; CDR3 DNA: TGTGCCAGCAGCTTCGGAGGTGGGGAGCAGTACTTC; CDR3 protein: CASSFGGGEQYF
clone size: -; CDR3 length: 13; J gene: TRBJ2-4; V gene: TRBV29-1; D gene: -; CDR3 DNA: TGCAGCGTCAGGCGGGTAGCGGACAAGGATCAGTACTTC; CDR3 protein: CSVRRVADKDQYF
clone size: -; CDR3 length: 12; J gene: TRBJ2-1; V gene: TRBV5-1; D gene: -; CDR3 DNA: TGCGCCAGCAGCTTGAGCGGATATGAGCAGTTCTTC; CDR3 protein: CASSLSGYEQFF
clone size: -; CDR3 length: 16; J gene: TRBJ1-1; V gene: TRBV7-3; D gene: TRBD1; CDR3 DNA: TGTGCCAGCAGCTTAACGGGCGCGGGACAGGGGGCAACAGCTTTCTTT; CDR3 protein: CASSLTGAGQGATAFF
clone size: -; CDR3 length: 13; J gene: TRBJ2-1; V gene: TRBV9; D gene: -; CDR3 DNA: TGTGCCAGCAGCACCAGCTCCTACAATGAGCAGTTCTTC; CDR3 protein: CASSTSSYNEQFF
clone size: -; CDR3 length: 14; J gene: TRBJ2-5; V gene: TRBV6-5; D gene: -; CDR3 DNA: TGTGCCAGTAAGATAGGGGTCTTCCAAGAGACCCAGTACTTC; CDR3 protein: CASKIGVFQETQYF
clone size: -; CDR3 length: 14; J gene: TRBJ2-1; V gene: TRBV4-1; D gene: -; CDR3 DNA: TGCGCCAGCAGCCAAGTTCGCGAGGACTACGATCTGGTCTTC; CDR3 protein: CASSQVREDYDLVF
clone size: -; CDR3 length: 12; J gene: TRBJ1-1; V gene: TRBV5-1; D gene: -; CDR3 DNA: TGCGCCAGCAGCTTGAGCCGGGAAGAAGCTTTCTTT; CDR3 protein: CASSLSREEAFF
clone size: -; CDR3 length: 15; J gene: TRBJ2-7; V gene: TRBV30; D gene: TRBD2; CDR3 DNA: TGTGCCTGGAGTGTACATGATAGCGGGAGCTACGAGCAGTACTTC; CDR3 protein: CAWSVHDSGSYEQYF
clone size: -; CDR3 length: 13; J gene: TRBJ1-2; V gene: TRBV2; D gene: -; CDR3 DNA: TGTGCCAGCAGTGTCGCCAGGGATCGTGGCTACACCTTC; CDR3 protein: CASSVARDRGYTF
clone size: -; CDR3 length: 14; J gene: TRBJ2-3; V gene: TRBV6-5; D gene: -; CDR3 DNA: TGTGCCAGCAGTTACGGGGCTATCACAGATACGCAGTATTTT; CDR3 protein: CASSYGAITDTQYF
clone size: -; CDR3 length: 16; J gene: TRBJ2-7; V gene: TRBV12-2; D gene: -; CDR3 DNA: TGTGCAAGTCGCCCCCAGAGGTGGGGCAGCACCTACGAGCAGTACTTC; CDR3 protein: CASRPQRWGSTYEQYF
clone size: -; CDR3 length: 15; J gene: TRBJ1-2; V gene: TRBV9; D gene: -; CDR3 DNA: TGTGCCAGCAGCGCAGCCCGGGACTTGGGCTATGGCTACACCTTC; CDR3 protein: CASSAARDLGYGYTF
clone size: once; CDR3 length: 14; J gene: TRBJ1-1; V gene: TRBV11-2; D gene: -; CDR3 DNA: TGTGCCAGCAGCTTAGCTGGCGGGGGCACTGAAGCTTTCTTT; CDR3 protein: CASSLAGGGTEAFF
clone size: -; CDR3 length: 15; J gene: TRBJ2-2; V gene: TRBV7-6; D gene: -; CDR3 DNA: TGTGCCAGCAGCCTTCGATCAGGCCCCACCGGGGAGCTGTTTTTT; CDR3 protein: CASSLRSGPTGELFF